Listed here are 26 T cell receptor beta chains from one sample, sequenced in a study of shared clonotypes between healthy human individuals. Profiling relied on immunoSEQ multiplex PCR, and the TCRdb table lists in-frame clones only, not all of them. The table lists about 1.1 million clones, more than 75% of them singletons. The sequencing sample was made of memory CD4+ T cells from PBMCs. Subset specified: CD45RA-negative fraction. The receptors come from a man aged 18 to 30 in good health. Some clones in this sample may be carry-over from other donors' samples.

The chain is built from TRBV11-2 and TRBJ1-2; perhaps TRBD1 as D (6 bases). The CDR3 runs 15 residues. V dropped 0 bases and J dropped 4 bases, with 12 bases sitting between them. Germline V lookup: CDR1 SGHAT, CDR2 FQNNGV. CDR3 nucleotides: TGTGCCAGCAGCTTAGATAGGGGGGCTGGCTATGGCTACACCTTC. It specifies CASSLDRGAGYGYTF.

The V and J genes are TRBV29-1 and TRBJ2-1, with TRBD2 identical over 14 bases. The CDR3 extends over 16 amino acids. With V trimmed by 4 bases and J by 7 bases, 9 bases remained unmatched. Looked up from germline, CDR1 is SQVTM and CDR2 is ANQGSEA. The CDR3 loop is CSVGGPGTSGSNEQFF. The CDR3 coding sequence is TGCAGCGTTGGAGGGCCCGGGACTAGCGGGAGTAATGAGCAGTTCTTC.

The rearrangement links TRBV25-1 to TRBJ1-2; 7 bases are a match to TRBD1. From germline, CDR1 is MGHDK and CDR2 SYGVNS. With V trimmed by 1 base and J by 5 bases, 4 bases remained unmatched. The CDR3 consists of 14 residues. CDR3 coding DNA: TGTGCCAGCAGTGAATCCAGGGGGGGGTATGGCTACACCTTC. It codes for CASSESRGGYGYTF.

V usage is TRBV5-6 and J usage is TRBJ2-7; D remains unclear. CDR3 length: 17 amino acids. The V gene's germline CDR1 is SGHDT and CDR2 YYEEEE. V was shortened by 3 bases and J by 7 bases, with 26 bases between the two germline ends. CDR3 amino acids: CASSSNDRTENSREQYF. The CDR3 nucleotides are TGTGCCAGCAGCTCGAACGACCGGACGGAAAACTCGAGGGAGCAGTACTTC.

The chain is built from TRBV5-1 and TRBJ1-4; the match to TRBD1 covers 8 bases. Germline V gene data show CDR1 as SGHRS and CDR2 as YFSETQ. This CDR3 is built from 13 residues. Germline trimming cut 6 bases from V and 7 bases from J; bases unmatched to any gene: 5. Written as DNA, the CDR3 is TGCGCCAGCAACGGACAGGGTAGTGAAAAACTGTTTTTT. This encodes CASNGQGSEKLFF.

This chain joins TRBV28 and TRBJ1-5, with D perhaps TRBD1 (5 bases). Trimming stripped 8 bases from V and 3 bases from J, with 11 bases between. The V gene's germline CDR1 is MDHEN and CDR2 SYDVKM. The CDR3 runs 13 residues. The CDR3 loop is CASRDSNNQPQHF. CDR3 nucleotides: TGTGCCAGCCGAGACAGTAACAATCAGCCCCAGCATTTT.

The V gene is TRBV30, the J gene TRBJ2-7; the match to TRBD1 covers 10 bases. Trimming took 0 bases from V and 6 from J; bases not matched to a gene: 14. The CDR3 has 17 residues. The germline V gene encodes CDR1 GTSNPN and CDR2 SVGIG (reference sequence). CDR3 nucleotides: TGTGCCTGGAGTGTAAGTTGGCTGGAGACAGGGGGCGGCGAGCAGTACTTC. Its protein is CAWSVSWLETGGGEQYF. Variable domain in full (rest from reference TRBV30 and TRBJ2-7): SQTIHQWPATLVQPVGSPLSLECTVEGTSNPNLYWYRQAAGRGLQLLFYSVGIGQISSEVPQNLSASRPQDRQFILSSKKLLLSDSGFYLCAWSVSWLETGGGEQYFGPGTRLTVT.

Of note for this clone: A single base is all that separates this from a far larger clone, so a read error is likely. Other DNA sequences within the sample encode an identical CDR3. The chain recombines TRBV28 with TRBJ1-1; D call uncertain. CDR1 and CDR2 (germline): MDHEN, SYDVKM. The CDR3 spans 14 residues. The CDR3 loop is CASSLYGLWTEAFF. For the CDR3, the DNA is TGTGCTAGCAGTTTATATGGTTTATGGACTGAAGCTTTCTTT.

J is TRBJ2-1 and V is TRBV27; possibly TRBD2 for D (5 bases). Germline values: CDR1 MNHEY, CDR2 SMNVEV (reference sequence). V lost 1 base and J 5 bases, leaving 15 bases between the germline ends. The CDR3 consists of 16 residues. The CDR3 loop reads CASSLFGLYDDNEQFF. For the CDR3, the DNA is TGTGCCAGCAGTTTATTCGGACTCTACGATGACAATGAGCAGTTCTTC.

This clone has more than one count but fewer than ten. This chain uses TRBV10-3 with TRBJ2-3, with 15 nucleotides matching TRBD2. The CDR3 consists of 19 residues. Germline V gene data show CDR1 as ENHRY and CDR2 as SYGVKD. Trimming removed 2 bases from V and 2 bases from J; junction bases left unmatched: 8. The CDR3 is CAISEPGTSGRSPTDTQYF. DNA for the CDR3: TGTGCCATCAGTGAGCCTGGGACTAGCGGGAGGTCACCCACAGATACGCAGTATTTT.

This rearrangement joins TRBV28 to TRBJ2-1; either TRBD1 or TRBD2 may supply D (7 bases each). The germline V gene has CDR1 MDHEN and CDR2 SYDVKM. V was trimmed by 8 bases and J by 6 bases, leaving 29 bases between them. This CDR3 is built from 18 residues. CDR3 nucleotide sequence: TGTGCCAGCGAAAATCTGGCCCTAGCGGTTCAGGGGGTCAATGAGCAGTTCTTC. Encoded protein: CASENLALAVQGVNEQFF.

V usage is TRBV18 and J usage is TRBJ1-1, with TRBD1 matching 11 bases. This CDR3 region has 14 residues. CDR1 and CDR2 (germline): KGHSH, LQKENI. Trimming took 3 bases from V and 7 from J; bases not matched to a gene: 4. The CDR3 DNA reads TGTGCCAGCTCACCTACCGGGACAGGGGGTGAAGCTTTCTTT. It codes for CASSPTGTGGEAFF.

The chain has TRBV2 and TRBJ2-1; possibly TRBD1 for D (6 bases). V shed 4 bases and J shed 4 bases, with 8 bases lying between them. The CDR3 has 13 residues. The germline CDR1 and CDR2 sequences are SNHLY and FYNNEI. The CDR3 reads CASSGTVYNEQFF. CDR3 nucleotides: TGTGCCAGCAGTGGGACAGTTTACAATGAGCAGTTCTTC.

The CDR3 sequence is CASSLASPYNSPLHF. DNA for the CDR3: TGCGCCAGCAGCCTAGCAAGCCCTTATAATTCACCCCTCCACTTT. This chain joins TRBV5-1 and TRBJ1-6; no reliable D call. The CDR3 sequence is 15 residues long. Between the trimmed V and J ends, which lost 4 bases and 4 bases, there was a span of 12 bases. CDR1 and CDR2 from the germline V gene are SGHRS and YFSETQ.

Notes on this clone: The same CDR3 can be traced to other DNA sequences in this sample. This chain uses TRBV5-1 with TRBJ2-5, with 7 positions matching TRBD2. V dropped 4 bases and J dropped 5; count of bases not matched to a gene: 5. Germline assignment: CDR1 SGHRS and CDR2 YFSETQ. This CDR3 region has 13 residues. The CDR3 DNA is TGCGCCAGCAGCCTGTTCGGGGGGGAGACCCAGTACTTC. Protein product: CASSLFGGETQYF.

V is TRBV4-1 and J is TRBJ2-7; 8 bases agree with TRBD1. V was pared by 5 bases and J by 0 bases, with 6 bases of the junction left unmatched. There are 15 residues in the CDR3. CDR1 and CDR2 from the germline V gene are MGHRA and YSYEKL. The CDR3 DNA follows: TGCGCCAGCAGCTATTACAGGGGGAGCTCCTACGAGCAGTACTTC. Its protein product is CASSYYRGSSYEQYF.

This clone appeared a single time. The rearrangement uses TRBV11-2 and TRBJ2-3; D is uncertain. Germline V CDR1 and CDR2: SGHAT, FQNNGV. The V end lost 5 bases, the J end lost 3 bases, and 12 bases lay between the germline ends. The CDR3 consists of 14 residues. The CDR3, as DNA: TGTGCCAGCAGCCGGCTTGGGCTGACAGATACGCAGTATTTT. Translating it yields CASSRLGLTDTQYF.

This clone occurred once. The chain carries TRBV11-2 and TRBJ2-3, with 9 bases fitting TRBD2. V shed 6 bases, J shed 3 bases, and the junction held 10 bases outside the gene matches. CDR3 length: 16 residues. Per the germline V gene, CDR1 is SGHAT and CDR2 is FQNNGV. CDR3 loop: CASRPPRTSVTDTQYF. The CDR3 DNA reads as TGTGCCAGCAGACCCCCCCGGACTAGCGTGACAGATACGCAGTATTTT.

The V call is TRBV29-1, the J call TRBJ2-1; 7 positions agree with TRBD2. The CDR3 is 13 amino acids. Trimming cost V 1 base and J 10 bases; bases outside gene matches: 7. Germline V gene sequence: CDR1 SQVTM, CDR2 ANQGSEA. CDR3 region: CSVEGDRTREQFF. The DNA of the CDR3 is TGCAGCGTTGAAGGGGATCGGACTAGGGAGCAGTTCTTC.

The gene calls are TRBV7-9 and TRBJ1-6; D perhaps matches TRBD1 (5 bases). The CDR3 is made up of 14 amino acids. Germline lookup yields CDR1 SEHNR and CDR2 FQNEAQ (reference sequence). V lost 3 bases and J 9 bases, leaving 12 bases between the germline ends. The CDR3 DNA is TGTGCCAGCAGCTTCGAGGGGTACCGTTCACCCCTCCACTTT. Translating it yields CASSFEGYRSPLHF. Full variable domain (rest looked up from reference TRBV7-9 and TRBJ1-6): DTGVSQNPRHKITKRGQNVTFRCDPISEHNRLYWYRQTLGQGPEFLTYFQNEAQLEKSRLLSDRFSAERPKGSFSTLEIQRTEQGDSAMYLCASSFEGYRSPLHFGNGTRLTVT.

Regarding this clone: This may be a read error: a much more frequent sequence differs by one nucleotide. The chain is built from TRBV6-1 and TRBJ1-2, with 9 bases identical to TRBD1. J was trimmed by 4 bases and V by 6 bases; bases with no gene match: 3. CDR3 length equals 13 residues. Germline loops: CDR1 MNHNS, CDR2 SASEGT. For the CDR3, the DNA is TGTGCCAGCAGGGACAGGGGCGGCTATGGCTACACCTTC. Translating gives CASRDRGGYGYTF.

The chain carries TRBV5-5 and TRBJ1-5, with D tentatively TRBD1 (5 bases). CDR3 length equals 16 residues. CDR1 and CDR2 from the germline V gene are SGHKS and YYEKEE (reference sequence). V lost 0 bases and J lost 2, with 12 bases in between. CDR3 in amino acids: CASSLAGTGGNQPQHF. In DNA, the CDR3 is TGTGCCAGCAGCTTGGCCGGGACGGGGGGCAATCAGCCCCAGCATTTT.

V is TRBV4-3 and J is TRBJ1-5; D ambiguous. The CDR3 is 14 residues long. The germline V gene encodes CDR1 LGHNA and CDR2 YSLEER. Trimming stripped 0 bases from V and 4 bases from J, with 7 bases between. The chain's CDR3 is CASSQEEGNQPQHF. The CDR3 DNA sequence: TGCGCCAGCAGCCAAGAAGAAGGGAATCAGCCCCAGCATTTT.

This rearrangement joins TRBV12-5 to TRBJ2-3; D gene uncertain. Between the trimmed V and J ends, which lost 1 base and 0 bases, there was a span of 11 bases. The germline CDR1 and CDR2 sequences are LGHNT and FRNRAP. CDR3 length: 16 residues. The chain's CDR3 is CASGLGGATSTDTQYF. As DNA, the CDR3 is TGTGCTAGTGGTTTGGGAGGAGCAACTAGCACAGATACGCAGTATTTT.

This sequence joins TRBV28 and TRBJ2-1, with 7 bases aligning to TRBD2. The V and J ends lost 7 bases and 2 bases, in that order; junction bases with no gene match: 11. Germline loops: CDR1 MDHEN, CDR2 SYDVKM. The length of the CDR3 is 16 residues. The CDR3 loop is CASTELAPNTYNEQFF. For the CDR3, the DNA is TGTGCCAGCACCGAACTAGCGCCCAACACCTACAATGAGCAGTTCTTC.

Note on this clone: A much larger clone lies one base from this, so it may be a read error. In the same sample, other DNA sequences code for this CDR3. Here the CDR3 reads CASSGTGNQPQHF. The CDR3 nucleotides are TGTGCCAGCAGTGGGACAGGCAATCAGCCCCAGCATTTT. The chain uses TRBV6-5 and TRBJ1-5, with 7 bases fitting TRBD1. Unmatched junction bases numbered 0, after V lost 5 bases and J lost 2 bases. Per germline, CDR1 MNHEY and CDR2 SVGAGI. This CDR3 contains 13 residues.